The 26 T cell receptor beta chains below come from one sample, sequenced in a study of identical twins. TCRdb re-called the 5' RACE reads through MiXCR, storing one row per CDR3 protein. The sample records approximately 210,000 distinct CDR3 sequences, around a tenth being singletons. Sequencing was done on a sample of memory (CD45RO+) T cells sorted from blood. The receptors here all came from a woman younger than 30 in good health.

The chain links TRBV7-9 to TRBJ2-7; 10 nucleotides match TRBD2. Per germline, CDR1 SEHNR and CDR2 FQNEAQ (reference sequence). V was clipped by 6 bases and J by 4 bases; unmatched bases: 9. The CDR3 spans 15 residues. CDR3 residues: CASRPPGLATYEQYF. The CDR3 nucleotides read TGTGCCAGCAGGCCTCCGGGACTAGCGACATACGAGCAGTACTTC. The full variable domain, with the rest looked up from reference TRBV7-9 and TRBJ2-7, is DTGVSQNPRHKITKRGQNVTFRCDPISEHNRLYWYRQTLGQGPEFLTYFQNEAQLEKSRLLSDRFSAERPKGSFSTLEIQRTEQGDSAMYLCASRPPGLATYEQYFGPGTRLTVT.

The V gene is TRBV19, the J gene TRBJ1-2; 7 bases match TRBD1. Trimming at V came to 2 bases and at J to 0 bases, leaving 3 bases not matched to a gene. CDR1 and CDR2 (germline): LNHDA, SQIVND (reference sequence). The CDR3 runs to 15 residues. The CDR3 is CASSITGTANYGYTF. CDR3 nucleotide sequence: TGTGCCAGTAGTATAACGGGGACAGCTAACTATGGCTACACCTTC.

This clonotype has more than one count but fewer than ten. V gene TRBV20-1 combines with J gene TRBJ1-5, with D perhaps TRBD1 (6 bases). The CDR3 length is 14 residues. Germline loops: CDR1 DFQATT, CDR2 SNEGSKA (reference sequence). Deletions cut 2 bases from V and 6 bases from J, with 14 bases between. The CDR3 bases are TGCAGTGCTAGAACTCGCAGGGGCGGTCAGCCCCAGCATTTT. Encoded protein: CSARTRRGGQPQHF.

This clonotype was counted only a few times. The chain joins TRBV7-9 to TRBJ2-3; 7 bases match TRBD2. CDR3 size: 16 residues. Germline-derived CDR1 and CDR2 are SEHNR and FQNEAQ (reference sequence). Losses at the gene ends were 5 bases for V and 4 bases for J; bases not matched to a gene: 12. CDR3 amino acids: CASSPRLGGSADTQYF. Here the CDR3 DNA reads TGTGCCAGCAGCCCCCGATTGGGCGGGAGCGCAGATACGCAGTATTTT. The entire variable domain, with the rest obtained from reference TRBV7-9 and TRBJ2-3, is as follows: DTGVSQNPRHKITKRGQNVTFRCDPISEHNRLYWYRQTLGQGPEFLTYFQNEAQLEKSRLLSDRFSAERPKGSFSTLEIQRTEQGDSAMYLCASSPRLGGSADTQYFGPGTRLTVL.

This clonotype was detected a few times. The gene calls are TRBV29-1 and TRBJ1-2; 7 positions agree with TRBD1. Germline trimming cut 6 bases from V and 4 bases from J; bases unmatched to any gene: 8. The germline V gene has CDR1 SQVTM and CDR2 ANQGSEA. The CDR3 runs 13 residues. CDR3 amino acids: CSVGLTGPYGYTF. The CDR3 nucleotides read TGCAGCGTGGGACTGACAGGGCCCTATGGCTACACCTTC. Using reference TRBV29-1 and TRBJ1-2 for the parts outside the CDR3, the full variable domain is SAVISQKPSRDICQRGTSLTIQCQVDSQVTMMFWYRQQPGQSLTLIATANQGSEATYESGFVIDKFPISRPNLTFSTLTVSNMSPEDSSIYLCSVGLTGPYGYTFGSGTRLTVV.

This clonotype has only a few counts. This rearrangement joins TRBV30 to TRBJ2-3; D possibly corresponds to TRBD2 (6 bases). Trimming cost V 0 bases and J 7 bases, with 14 bases left between them. The germline CDR1 and CDR2 sequences are GTSNPN and SVGIG (reference sequence). The CDR3 spans 14 residues. Here the CDR3 DNA reads TGTGCCTGGAGTGTAGGGACTCCACCTAATACGCAGTATTTT. Protein: CAWSVGTPPNTQYF.

This clonotype was seen only a few times. The rearrangement uses TRBV6-5 and TRBJ2-2; D may be TRBD1 or TRBD2 (7 bases each). CDR1 is MNHEY, CDR2 SVGAGI, per germline. Trimming cost V 4 bases and J 6 bases, with 12 bases left between them. The CDR3 covers 14 residues. As DNA, the CDR3 is TGTGCCAGCAGTTGGCAGGGGGGGGCCGGGGAGCTGTTTTTT. This sequence encodes CASSWQGGAGELFF.

The chain recombines TRBV6-1 with TRBJ2-2; no clear D gene. The CDR3 is 15 residues long. Trimming removed 6 bases from V and 6 bases from J, with 17 bases in between. CDR1 MNHNS and CDR2 SASEGT come from the germline V gene. DNA for the CDR3: TGTGCCAGCAGGACAACAGAACCCCAATCCGGGGAGCTGTTTTTT. It codes for CASRTTEPQSGELFF.

This clonotype was found a few times. The chain couples TRBV5-1 to TRBJ2-5; D is perhaps TRBD2 (6 bases). The CDR3 totals 14 residues. Trimming pared 3 bases from V and 2 bases from J, leaving 11 bases between. Germline V gene lookup returns CDR1 SGHRS and CDR2 YFSETQ. CDR3 sequence (DNA): TGCGCCAGCAGCTCCCGTAGCGGACAAGAGACCCAGTACTTC. This gives the protein CASSSRSGQETQYF.

The chain carries TRBV9 and TRBJ2-1; a possible D gene is TRBD2 (7 bases). V lost 4 bases and J 4 bases, leaving 18 bases between the germline ends. The CDR3 has 16 residues. Germline V gene lookup returns CDR1 SGDLS and CDR2 YYNGEE. CDR3 residues: CASSPRGGLLYNEQFF. In DNA, the CDR3 is TGTGCCAGCAGCCCCCGAGGGGGACTACTGTACAATGAGCAGTTCTTC.

The J gene is TRBJ1-2, the V gene TRBV29-1, with D possibly TRBD1 on 5 matching bases. The CDR3 runs to 13 residues. V lost 6 bases, J lost 6 bases, and 17 bases lay in between. CDR1 and CDR2 (germline): SQVTM, ANQGSEA. The CDR3: CSVEGQGLHGYTF. For the CDR3, the DNA is TGCAGCGTCGAGGGTCAGGGATTGCATGGCTACACCTTC.

This clonotype was seen only a few times. The CDR3 region has the DNA TGTGCCAGCAGCGGGGTTTGGGGCGACGAGCAGTACTTC. Translation: CASSGVWGDEQYF. The chain has TRBV7-8 and TRBJ2-7, with a possible D match to TRBD1 (5 bases). CDR3 length: 13 amino acids. Germline CDR1 is SGHVS and CDR2 is FQNEAQ. Trimming stripped 5 bases from V and 5 bases from J, with 13 bases between. Looking up the rest from reference TRBV7-8 and TRBJ2-7 gives the full variable domain: GAGVSQSPRYKVAKRGQDVALRCDPISGHVSLFWYQQALGQGPEFLTYFQNEAQLDKSGLPSDRFFAERPEGSVSTLKIQRTQQEDSAVYLCASSGVWGDEQYFGPGTRLTVT.

This clonotype was counted between two and nine times. The rearrangement links TRBV7-9 to TRBJ1-2; the D gene is possibly TRBD1 (6 bases). Per germline, CDR1 SEHNR and CDR2 FQNEAQ (reference sequence). V shed 5 bases and J shed 6 bases, with 16 bases lying between them. The CDR3 has 14 amino acids. In DNA, the CDR3 is TGTGCCAGCAGCCCGACCGGGGACAATAATGGCTACACCTTC. It encodes CASSPTGDNNGYTF. The full variable domain, rest sourced from reference TRBV7-9 and TRBJ1-2, is DTGVSQNPRHKITKRGQNVTFRCDPISEHNRLYWYRQTLGQGPEFLTYFQNEAQLEKSRLLSDRFSAERPKGSFSTLEIQRTEQGDSAMYLCASSPTGDNNGYTFGSGTRLTVV.

This clonotype has a count of ten or more. J is TRBJ1-4 and V is TRBV5-1; unclear D gene. Germline V gene lookup returns CDR1 SGHRS and CDR2 YFSETQ. Trimming shortened V by 2 bases and J by 0 bases, and 11 bases separated the two germline ends. CDR3 size: 16 residues. The CDR3 DNA reads as TGCGCCAGCAGCTTTGGCGGTCAAGCAACTAATGAAAAACTGTTTTTT. It is translated as CASSFGGQATNEKLFF.

This clonotype was recorded at least ten times. The V and J genes are TRBV20-1 and TRBJ1-2, with D possibly being TRBD1 (6 bases). This CDR3 is 15 amino acids long. Between the trimmed V and J ends, which lost 1 base and 0 bases, there was a span of 12 bases. Germline lookup yields CDR1 DFQATT and CDR2 SNEGSKA (reference sequence). The CDR3 loop is CSARGGDTANYGYTF. The CDR3 nucleotides are TGCAGTGCTAGAGGAGGGGACACCGCTAACTATGGCTACACCTTC.

This chain joins TRBV7-9 and TRBJ1-5; TRBD1 aligns across 8 bases. Germline V gene data show CDR1 as SEHNR and CDR2 as FQNEAQ (reference sequence). The CDR3 is 16 amino acids. The J segment lost 3 bases and the V segment lost 5 bases, leaving 9 bases of the junction unmatched. The chain's CDR3 is CASSARAGGDNQPQHF. As DNA, the CDR3 is TGTGCCAGCAGCGCCAGGGCAGGGGGCGACAATCAGCCCCAGCATTTT.

This clonotype occurred many times. The chain employs TRBV29-1 and TRBJ1-1; D not resolved. CDR3 length equals 10 residues. V lost 4 bases and J 7 bases, leaving 7 bases between the germline ends. Germline V gene data show CDR1 as SQVTM and CDR2 as ANQGSEA. The CDR3 loop reads CSVVAGEAFF. The DNA for the CDR3 is TGCAGCGTTGTGGCTGGTGAAGCTTTCTTT.

This clonotype was seen more than once but under ten times. V is TRBV20-1 and J is TRBJ2-4; D remains unclear. The CDR3 has 13 amino acids. Germline CDR1 DFQATT, CDR2 SNEGSKA (reference sequence). Trimming took off 5 bases at V and 3 bases at J, with 11 bases between the two ends. The CDR3 nucleotides read TGCAGTGCTTCCAGACCAGACAAAAACATTCAGTACTTC. Its translation is CSASRPDKNIQYF.

This sequence joins TRBV20-1 and TRBJ1-2; a possible D gene is TRBD1 (5 bases). The CDR3 spans 13 residues. The germline CDR1 and CDR2 sequences are DFQATT and SNEGSKA (reference sequence). Deletions cut 5 bases from V and 6 bases from J, with 16 bases between. The CDR3 region is CSAFHRKWNGYTF. The CDR3 DNA reads as TGCAGTGCTTTTCACAGGAAGTGGAATGGCTACACCTTC.

The genes are TRBV28 and TRBJ2-2; D possibly corresponds to TRBD2 (6 bases). Trimming removed 0 bases from V and 1 base from J, with 9 bases in between. Germline loops: CDR1 MDHEN, CDR2 SYDVKM. This CDR3 has 16 amino acids. The CDR3 DNA follows: TGTGCCAGCAGTTTATGGGCGGGGCGGAACACCGGGGAGCTGTTTTTT. This translates into CASSLWAGRNTGELFF.

V gene TRBV11-3 combines with J gene TRBJ2-5, with 8 positions matching TRBD1. Germline CDR1 reads SGHNT; CDR2 reads YENEEA. Trimming cost V 3 bases and J 3 bases; bases outside gene matches: 6. The CDR3 length is 15 residues. The CDR3 loop reads CASSFQGALEETQYF. CDR3 nucleotides: TGTGCCAGCAGCTTCCAGGGGGCATTAGAAGAGACCCAGTACTTC.

The V and J genes are TRBV19 and TRBJ2-5; D not certain. Germline V CDR1 and CDR2: LNHDA, SQIVND (reference sequence). This CDR3 spans 11 amino acids. V dropped 6 bases and J dropped 4 bases, with 6 bases sitting between them. DNA for the CDR3: TGTGCCAGTAGATCACGAGAGACCCAGTACTTC. It codes for CASRSRETQYF.

In its sample, this clonotype was seen a few times. J is TRBJ2-1 and V is TRBV7-2; D may match TRBD1 or TRBD2 (5 bases each). CDR1 and CDR2 from the germline V gene are SGHTA and FQGNSA. Trimming cost V 7 bases and J 2 bases, with 15 bases left between them. The CDR3 sequence is 15 residues long. CDR3 sequence reads: CASTSGGGAYNEQFF. The CDR3 bases are TGTGCCAGCACCAGCGGTGGGGGAGCCTACAATGAGCAGTTCTTC.

This clonotype was counted many times. The rearrangement uses TRBV5-1 and TRBJ1-1, with D perhaps TRBD1 (5 bases). Trimming stripped 7 bases from V and 3 bases from J, with 13 bases between. The CDR3 loop spans 13 amino acids. CDR1 and CDR2 from the germline V gene are SGHRS and YFSETQ. The CDR3: CASRVGGDTEAFF. CDR3 sequence (DNA): TGCGCCAGCCGCGTTGGAGGGGACACTGAAGCTTTCTTT.

This clonotype turned up a few times. The genes are TRBV7-8 and TRBJ2-2; D uncertain. Germline-derived CDR1 and CDR2 are SGHVS and FQNEAQ. Trimming left V 5 bases short and J 6 bases short, with 19 bases between. The CDR3 has 16 amino acids. In nucleotides, the CDR3 is TGTGCCAGCAGCCCCGGCCGCGGACCGCTCGCCGGGGAGCTGTTTTTT. As protein: CASSPGRGPLAGELFF.

The CDR3 DNA reads TGTGCCAGCAGTGGTACGTCCCTCTACGAGCAGTACTTC. Protein: CASSGTSLYEQYF. The rearrangement joins TRBV6-2 or TRBV6-3 to TRBJ2-7; D is uncertain. Germline-derived CDR1 and CDR2 are MNHEY and SVGEGT. The CDR3 spans 13 residues. Trimming took 5 bases from V and 3 from J, leaving 11 bases between them.